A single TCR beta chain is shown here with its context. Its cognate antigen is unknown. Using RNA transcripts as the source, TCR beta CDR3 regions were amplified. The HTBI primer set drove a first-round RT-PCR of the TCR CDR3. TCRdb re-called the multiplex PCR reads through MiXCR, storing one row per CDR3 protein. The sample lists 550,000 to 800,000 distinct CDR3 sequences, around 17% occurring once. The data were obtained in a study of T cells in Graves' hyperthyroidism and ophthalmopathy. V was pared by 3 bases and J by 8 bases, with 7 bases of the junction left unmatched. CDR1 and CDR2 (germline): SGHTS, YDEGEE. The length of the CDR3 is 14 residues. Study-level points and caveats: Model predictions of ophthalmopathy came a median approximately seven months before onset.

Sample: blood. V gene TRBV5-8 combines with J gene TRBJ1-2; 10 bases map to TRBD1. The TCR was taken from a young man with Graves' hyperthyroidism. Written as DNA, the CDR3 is TGTGCCAGCAGCTACCGGGACAGGGGACAGGGCTACACCTTC. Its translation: CASSYRDRGQGYTF.